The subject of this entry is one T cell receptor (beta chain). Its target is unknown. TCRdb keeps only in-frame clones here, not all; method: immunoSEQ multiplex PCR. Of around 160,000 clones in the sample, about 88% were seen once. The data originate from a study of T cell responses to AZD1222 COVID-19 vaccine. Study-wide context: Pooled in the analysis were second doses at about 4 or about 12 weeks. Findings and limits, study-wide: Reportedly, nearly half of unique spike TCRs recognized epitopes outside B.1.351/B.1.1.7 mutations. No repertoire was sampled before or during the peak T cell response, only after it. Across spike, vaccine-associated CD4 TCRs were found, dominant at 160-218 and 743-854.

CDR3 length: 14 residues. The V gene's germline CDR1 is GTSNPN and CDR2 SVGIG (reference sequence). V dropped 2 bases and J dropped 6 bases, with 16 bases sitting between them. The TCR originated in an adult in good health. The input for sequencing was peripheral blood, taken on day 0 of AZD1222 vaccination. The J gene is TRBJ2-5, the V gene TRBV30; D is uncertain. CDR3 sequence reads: CAWSSPAGGKTQYF. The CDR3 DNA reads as TGTGCCTGGAGTAGCCCTGCCGGTGGGAAGACCCAGTACTTC.